The rows below give T cell receptor beta chains drawn from one sample of a study of T cell responses to AZD1222 COVID-19 vaccine. Libraries were prepared by immunoSEQ multiplex PCR; TCRdb keeps only in-frame clonotypes and omits some of them. This sample has about 79,000 clones, with around 82% found just once. Material: peripheral blood, obtained on day 0 of AZD1222 vaccination. Receptor source: an adult in good health. The CDR3 runs from the conserved cysteine through the conserved F or W. D genes are given only for firm matches. The size of a clone is reported for some rows only, either as once, few or many, or as a class for expanded clones.

D	V	J	size	CDR3	DNA
-	TRBV25-1	TRBJ1-5	-	CASSRGGPNQPQHF	TGTGCCAGCAGTCGAGGAGGACCCAATCAGCCCCAGCATTTT
-	TRBV6-5	TRBJ1-1	-	CASSYSRGRGEAFF	TGTGCCAGCAGTTACTCGAGGGGCAGGGGTGAAGCTTTCTTT
-	TRBV7-9	TRBJ2-1	-	CASRTGYNEQFF	TGTGCCAGCAGAACAGGGTACAATGAGCAGTTCTTC
TRBD2	TRBV11-2	TRBJ2-1	-	CASRHGGGSGNYNEQFF	TGTGCCAGCCGGCACGGTGGTGGTAGCGGGAATTACAATGAGCAGTTCTTC
-	TRBV5-4	TRBJ2-5	-	CASRSRQGGGETQYF	TGTGCCAGCAGGTCAAGACAGGGCGGGGGGGAGACCCAGTACTTC
TRBD1	TRBV24-1	TRBJ1-2	-	CATSDPTGDGYTF	TGTGCCACCAGTGATCCGACAGGGGACGGCTACACCTTC
-	TRBV29-1	TRBJ2-1	-	CSAGANEQFF	TGCAGCGCCGGAGCCAATGAGCAGTTCTTC
-	TRBV5-6	TRBJ2-2	-	CASSLEGAGHLNTGELFF	TGTGCCAGCAGCTTGGAGGGGGCGGGACACCTGAACACCGGGGAGCTGTTTTTT
TRBD1	TRBV25-1	TRBJ1-5	-	CASSEGQGVGQPQHF	TGTGCCAGCAGTGAAGGACAGGGCGTGGGTCAGCCCCAGCATTTT
TRBD1	TRBV28	TRBJ1-4	once	CASSPFGTGGLANEKLFF	TGTGCCAGCAGTCCCTTCGGGACAGGGGGCTTGGCTAATGAAAAACTGTTTTTT
-	TRBV6-1	TRBJ1-6	-	CASSEGYNSPLHF	TGTGCCAGCAGTGAGGGGTATAATTCACCCCTCCACTTT
TRBD1	TRBV11-2	TRBJ2-7	-	CASSRDREAYEQYF	TGTGCCAGCAGCCGGGACAGGGAAGCCTACGAGCAGTACTTC
TRBD1	TRBV13	TRBJ2-6	-	CASSGQFVSGANVLTF	TGTGCCAGTTCGGGACAGTTCGTCTCTGGGGCCAACGTCCTGACTTTC
-	TRBV27	TRBJ2-1	-	CASSLAYGEQFF	TGTGCCAGCAGTCTAGCGTATGGTGAGCAGTTCTTC
-	TRBV12-3/TRBV12-4	TRBJ2-3	-	CASSLGRDTQYF	TGTGCCAGCAGTTTAGGCCGGGATACGCAGTATTTT
-	TRBV6-5	TRBJ1-1	-	CASSPGGATEAFF	TGTGCCAGCAGTCCTGGGGGCGCGACTGAAGCTTTCTTT
-	TRBV19	TRBJ1-3	-	CASSPTDFSGNTIYF	TGTGCCAGTAGCCCGACGGATTTCTCTGGAAACACCATATATTTT
TRBD1	TRBV7-9	TRBJ2-1	-	CASSYSPGQGLYEQFF	TGTGCCAGCAGCTATTCACCGGGACAGGGGCTCTATGAGCAGTTCTTC
-	TRBV18	TRBJ1-1	-	CASSPFEGNTEAFF	TGTGCCAGCTCACCATTTGAGGGGAACACTGAAGCTTTCTTT
-	TRBV6-6	TRBJ1-3	-	CASTLTGRNTIYF	TGTGCCAGCACCCTGACAGGAAGAAACACCATATATTTT